The present TCR beta chain was sequenced within a study of blood T cells in healthy people across ages. Study-level findings and limits: There were more naive CD4+ cells and higher diversity in long-lived donors than in aged donors.

Germline CDR1 MGHDK, CDR2 SYGVNS. The CDR3 spans 17 residues. Trimming took 2 bases from V and 6 from J, leaving 22 bases between them. A second roughly 6 to 12 cycle PCR used barcoded and J-beta primers. In TCRdb, the 5' RACE reads were re-called with MiXCR into one record per CDR3 protein. The sample shows about 780,000 distinct CDR3 sequences, roughly 46% of them seen only once. Notes on this clonotype: Its antigen is undetermined.

This chain joins TRBV25-1 and TRBJ1-2; possibly TRBD1 for D (5 bases). This receptor was obtained from an elderly man in good health. Sequencing input: blood. The DNA of the CDR3 is TGTGCCAGCAGTGAAAGGTACGGGACGGAGATTGCGGATGGCTACACCTTC. Protein sequence: CASSERYGTEIADGYTF.